This note documents a single TCR beta chain sequence. These data originate in a study of blood T cell repertoires in COVID-19. In the study overall: Acute-phase and convalescent COVID-19 samples originated in the United States, Italy and Spain. PBMCs, B-cell-depleted T cells, or T cells provided the cDNA or gDNA that made up the material.

In the original analysis: Amplified reference gene primers provided the basis for estimating nucleated cell counts. Using immunoSEQ multiplex PCR, the repertoire was profiled, and TCRdb retains in-frame clones only, with some absent. D and trimming come from the DNA, and the V and J calls and clone size come from that table. This table holds roughly 270,000 clones, 88% found once. The CDR3 consists of 15 residues. V dropped 1 base and J dropped 3 bases, with 9 bases sitting between them. CDR1 and CDR2 (germline): SGHTA, FQGTGA. This rearrangement joins TRBV7-3 to TRBJ1-4, with D perhaps matching TRBD1 (5 bases). Sequenced: peripheral blood. The receptor was isolated from a man aged 18 to 29 with active or convalescent COVID-19. The CDR3 reads CASSLNGGANEKLFF. As DNA, the CDR3 is TGTGCCAGCAGCTTAAATGGGGGGGCTAATGAAAAACTGTTTTTT. The full variable domain, with the rest looked up from reference TRBV7-3 and TRBJ1-4, is GAGVSQTPSNKVTEKGKYVELRCDPISGHTALYWYRQSLGQGPEFLIYFQGTGAADDSGLPNDRFFAVRPEGSVSTLKIQRTERGDSAVYLCASSLNGGANEKLFFGSGTQLSVL.